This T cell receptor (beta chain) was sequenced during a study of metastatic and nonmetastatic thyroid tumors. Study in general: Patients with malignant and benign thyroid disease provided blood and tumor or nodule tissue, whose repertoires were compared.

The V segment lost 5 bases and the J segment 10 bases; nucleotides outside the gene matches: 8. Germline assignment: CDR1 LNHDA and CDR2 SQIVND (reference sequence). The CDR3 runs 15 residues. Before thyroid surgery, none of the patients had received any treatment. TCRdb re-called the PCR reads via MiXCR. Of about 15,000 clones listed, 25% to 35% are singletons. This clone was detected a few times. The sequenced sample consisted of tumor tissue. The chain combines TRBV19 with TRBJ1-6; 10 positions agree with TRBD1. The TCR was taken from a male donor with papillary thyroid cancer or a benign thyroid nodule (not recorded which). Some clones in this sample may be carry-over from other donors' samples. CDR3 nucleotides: TGTGCCAGTAGTGTACTGACAGGGGGCGGCTCACCCCTCCACTTT. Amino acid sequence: CASSVLTGGGSPLHF.